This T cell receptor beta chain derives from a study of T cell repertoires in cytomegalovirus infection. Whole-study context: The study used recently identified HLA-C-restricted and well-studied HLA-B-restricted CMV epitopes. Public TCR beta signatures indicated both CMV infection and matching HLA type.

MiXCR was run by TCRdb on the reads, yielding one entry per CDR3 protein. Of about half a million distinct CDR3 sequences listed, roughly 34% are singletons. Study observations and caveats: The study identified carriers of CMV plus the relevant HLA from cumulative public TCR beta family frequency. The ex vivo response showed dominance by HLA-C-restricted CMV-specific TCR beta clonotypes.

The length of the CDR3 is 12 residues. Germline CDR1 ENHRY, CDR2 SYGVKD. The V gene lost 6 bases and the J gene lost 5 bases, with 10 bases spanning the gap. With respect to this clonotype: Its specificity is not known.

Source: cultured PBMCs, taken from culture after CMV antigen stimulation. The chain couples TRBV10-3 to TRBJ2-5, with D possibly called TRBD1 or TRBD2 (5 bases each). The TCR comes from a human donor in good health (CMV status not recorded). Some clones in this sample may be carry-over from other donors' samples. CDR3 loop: CAIRADMETQYF. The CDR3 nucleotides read TGTGCCATCAGAGCGGACATGGAGACCCAGTACTTC.